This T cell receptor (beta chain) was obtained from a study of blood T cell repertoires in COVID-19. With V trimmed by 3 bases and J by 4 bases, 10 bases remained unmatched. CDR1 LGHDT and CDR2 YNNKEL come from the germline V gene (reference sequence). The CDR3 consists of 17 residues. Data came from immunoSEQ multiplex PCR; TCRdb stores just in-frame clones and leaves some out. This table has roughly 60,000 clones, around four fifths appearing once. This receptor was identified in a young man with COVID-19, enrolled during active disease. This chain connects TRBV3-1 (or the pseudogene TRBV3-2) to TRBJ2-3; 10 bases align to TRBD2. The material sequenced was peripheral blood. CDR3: CASSQGKGSGRADTQYF. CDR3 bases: TGTGCCAGCAGCCAGGGGAAGGGAAGCGGGAGGGCAGATACGCAGTATTTT.